The rows below give T cell receptor beta chains drawn from one sample of a study of graft-versus-host responses after intestinal transplantation. The assay was immunoSEQ multiplex PCR, and TCRdb's table has in-frame clones only and misses some. The sample shows over 60,000 clones, 89% of them seen only once. The material was ileum tissue, obtained around 350 days after transplant. These TCRs come from a human patient who received an intestinal transplant, so some T cells may come from the graft donor. CDR3s include the opening cysteine and the closing phenylalanine or tryptophan. D genes are given only for firm matches. Size values are once, few and many counts, or a class for expanded clones, and some rows have none.

J gene: TRBJ2-3
V gene: TRBV29-1
clone size: few
D gene: TRBD2
CDR3 protein: CSVEDLAGVPLTDTQYF
CDR3 DNA: TGCAGCGTTGAAGACCTAGCGGGGGTTCCTCTCACAGATACGCAGTATTTT

J gene: TRBJ2-2
V gene: TRBV14
clone size: .
D gene: .
CDR3 protein: CASSQVITGELFF
CDR3 DNA: TGTGCCAGCAGCCAAGTGATCACCGGGGAGCTGTTTTTT

J gene: TRBJ2-2
V gene: TRBV5-1
clone size: .
D gene: TRBD2
CDR3 protein: CASSSGRVNTGELFF
CDR3 DNA: TGCGCCAGCAGCAGCGGGAGGGTTAACACCGGGGAGCTGTTTTTT

J gene: TRBJ2-2
V gene: TRBV7-3
clone size: .
D gene: TRBD1
CDR3 protein: CASSLVQGQGRTGELFF
CDR3 DNA: TGTGCCAGCAGCTTAGTACAAGGACAGGGAAGGACCGGGGAGCTGTTTTTT

J gene: TRBJ2-5
V gene: TRBV28
clone size: .
D gene: TRBD2
CDR3 protein: CASSLLAGRETQYF
CDR3 DNA: TGTGCCAGCAGTTTACTAGCGGGAAGAGAGACCCAGTACTTC

J gene: TRBJ2-5
V gene: TRBV4-1
clone size: once
D gene: .
CDR3 protein: CASSQKETQYF
CDR3 DNA: TGCGCCAGCAGCCAGAAAGAGACCCAGTACTTC

J gene: TRBJ2-7
V gene: TRBV4-2
clone size: .
D gene: .
CDR3 protein: CASSQERLKADTGTYEQYF
CDR3 DNA: TGTGCCAGCAGCCAAGAGAGACTCAAAGCCGACACGGGTACCTACGAGCAGTACTTC

J gene: TRBJ2-3
V gene: TRBV9
clone size: few
D gene: TRBD2
CDR3 protein: CASSVEAGGPGDTQYF
CDR3 DNA: TGTGCCAGCAGCGTAGAGGCGGGGGGGCCGGGAGATACGCAGTATTTT

J gene: TRBJ2-7
V gene: TRBV9
clone size: .
D gene: TRBD2
CDR3 protein: CASSLGVAGGHEQYF
CDR3 DNA: TGTGCCAGCAGCCTCGGGGTAGCGGGAGGGCACGAGCAGTACTTC

J gene: TRBJ2-7
V gene: TRBV7-9
clone size: .
D gene: TRBD2
CDR3 protein: CASSPGLAGGAGSYEQYF
CDR3 DNA: TGTGCCAGCAGCCCGGGACTAGCGGGGGGGGCGGGCTCCTACGAGCAGTACTTC

J gene: TRBJ2-7
V gene: TRBV5-1
clone size: once
D gene: .
CDR3 protein: CASSLGSRGEQYF
CDR3 DNA: TGCGCCAGCAGCTTGGGGTCCAGGGGCGAGCAGTACTTC

J gene: TRBJ2-7
V gene: TRBV6-5
clone size: .
D gene: .
CDR3 protein: CASSQLNSYEQYF
CDR3 DNA: TGTGCCAGCAGCCAACTAAACAGCTACGAGCAGTACTTC

J gene: TRBJ2-1
V gene: TRBV6-5
clone size: .
D gene: .
CDR3 protein: CASSQENEQFF
CDR3 DNA: TGTGCCAGCAGTCAGGAGAATGAGCAGTTCTTC

J gene: TRBJ2-5
V gene: TRBV30
clone size: .
D gene: .
CDR3 protein: CAWRGTGETQYF
CDR3 DNA: TGTGCCTGGAGGGGGACCGGGGAGACCCAGTACTTC

J gene: TRBJ1-1
V gene: TRBV5-1
clone size: .
D gene: .
CDR3 protein: CASSLVRANTEAFF
CDR3 DNA: TGCGCCAGCAGCTTGGTGAGGGCGAACACTGAAGCTTTCTTT

J gene: TRBJ2-3
V gene: TRBV4-1
clone size: .
D gene: .
CDR3 protein: CASSQVVAETDTQYF
CDR3 DNA: TGCGCCAGCAGCCAAGTGGTTGCGGAAACAGATACGCAGTATTTT

J gene: TRBJ1-2
V gene: TRBV18
clone size: .
D gene: TRBD1
CDR3 protein: CASSPGQGYGYTF
CDR3 DNA: TGTGCCAGCTCACCAGGACAGGGCTATGGCTACACCTTC

J gene: TRBJ1-4
V gene: TRBV30
clone size: .
D gene: .
CDR3 protein: CAWSISGVYEKLFF
CDR3 DNA: TGTGCCTGGAGTATTTCGGGGGTCTACGAAAAACTGTTTTTT

J gene: TRBJ2-1
V gene: TRBV7-8
clone size: .
D gene: TRBD1
CDR3 protein: CASIHRSGRGSYNEQFF
CDR3 DNA: TGTGCCAGCATCCATCGGAGCGGCAGGGGGTCTTACAATGAGCAGTTCTTC

J gene: TRBJ1-3
V gene: TRBV19
clone size: few
D gene: TRBD1
CDR3 protein: CASSHRTGGNTIYF
CDR3 DNA: TGTGCCAGTAGTCATCGGACAGGGGGAAACACCATATATTTT

J gene: TRBJ2-5
V gene: TRBV6-1
clone size: .
D gene: .
CDR3 protein: CASSSGTSFQETQYF
CDR3 DNA: TGTGCCAGCAGTTCAGGGACATCCTTCCAAGAGACCCAGTACTTC

J gene: TRBJ2-2
V gene: TRBV6-6
clone size: .
D gene: .
CDR3 protein: CASVTGNTGELFF
CDR3 DNA: TGTGCCAGCGTTACAGGGAACACCGGGGAGCTGTTTTTT

J gene: TRBJ1-2
V gene: TRBV29-1
clone size: .
D gene: .
CDR3 protein: CSVEPGTFGYTF
CDR3 DNA: TGCAGCGTTGAACCTGGAACTTTTGGCTACACCTTC

J gene: TRBJ2-7
V gene: TRBV6-1
clone size: .
D gene: TRBD1
CDR3 protein: CASRSSGTGGHEQYF
CDR3 DNA: TGTGCCAGCAGGAGCTCCGGGACAGGGGGGCACGAGCAGTACTTC

J gene: TRBJ2-1
V gene: TRBV11-3
clone size: .
D gene: TRBD1
CDR3 protein: CASSLDRGQYSYNEQFF
CDR3 DNA: TGTGCCAGCAGCCTAGACAGGGGACAGTACTCCTACAATGAGCAGTTCTTC

J gene: TRBJ2-3
V gene: TRBV6-5
clone size: .
D gene: .
CDR3 protein: CASSYGSTMVDTQYF
CDR3 DNA: TGTGCCAGCAGTTACGGCTCTACTATGGTAGATACGCAGTATTTT

J gene: TRBJ1-6
V gene: TRBV5-4
clone size: .
D gene: TRBD1
CDR3 protein: CASSGDRGYNSPLHF
CDR3 DNA: TGTGCCAGCAGCGGAGACAGGGGCTATAATTCACCCCTCCACTTT

J gene: TRBJ2-6
V gene: TRBV2
clone size: .
D gene: TRBD1
CDR3 protein: CASSRQGISSGANVLTF
CDR3 DNA: TGTGCCAGCAGTCGACAGGGGATCTCATCTGGGGCCAACGTCCTGACTTTC

J gene: TRBJ2-7
V gene: TRBV4-1
clone size: .
D gene: .
CDR3 protein: CASSQGEGSSYEQYF
CDR3 DNA: TGCGCCAGCAGCCAAGGAGAGGGGAGCTCCTACGAGCAGTACTTC

J gene: TRBJ1-2
V gene: TRBV4-2
clone size: .
D gene: TRBD1
CDR3 protein: CASSHQTGTGGYTF
CDR3 DNA: TGTGCCAGCAGCCATCAGACAGGGACCGGGGGCTACACCTTC

J gene: TRBJ1-3
V gene: TRBV28
clone size: few
D gene: .
CDR3 protein: CASSRDMTSGNTIYF
CDR3 DNA: TGTGCCAGCAGCCGAGACATGACCTCTGGAAACACCATATATTTT

J gene: TRBJ1-5
V gene: TRBV18
clone size: .
D gene: TRBD1
CDR3 protein: CASSQGQGHQPQHF
CDR3 DNA: TGTGCCAGCTCACAGGGACAGGGCCATCAGCCCCAGCATTTT

J gene: TRBJ2-2
V gene: TRBV6-5
clone size: .
D gene: .
CDR3 protein: CASSYQGYESGELFF
CDR3 DNA: TGTGCCAGCAGTTACCAAGGTTACGAATCCGGGGAGCTGTTTTTT

J gene: TRBJ1-1
V gene: TRBV5-4
clone size: .
D gene: .
CDR3 protein: CASSLDGGVNTEAFF
CDR3 DNA: TGTGCCAGCAGCTTGGATGGGGGGGTCAACACTGAAGCTTTCTTT

J gene: TRBJ2-3
V gene: TRBV9
clone size: .
D gene: TRBD2
CDR3 protein: CASSPGGGDTDTQYF
CDR3 DNA: TGTGCCAGCAGCCCGGGCGGGGGTGACACAGATACGCAGTATTTT

J gene: TRBJ2-2
V gene: TRBV4-1
clone size: .
D gene: .
CDR3 protein: CASSQTPGGELFF
CDR3 DNA: TGCGCCAGCAGCCAAACACCTGGCGGGGAGCTGTTTTTT

J gene: TRBJ2-7
V gene: TRBV6-5
clone size: .
D gene: .
CDR3 protein: CASRRDHYEQYF
CDR3 DNA: TGTGCCAGCAGAAGGGACCACTACGAGCAGTACTTC

J gene: TRBJ2-1
V gene: TRBV29-1
clone size: .
D gene: TRBD2
CDR3 protein: CSVSPRGEGNEQFF
CDR3 DNA: TGCAGCGTTTCCCCTCGGGGGGAGGGCAATGAGCAGTTCTTC

J gene: TRBJ1-1
V gene: TRBV4-1
clone size: once
D gene: .
CDR3 protein: CASSQGGTVSNTEAFF
CDR3 DNA: TGCGCCAGCAGCCAAGGGGGAACAGTTTCGAACACTGAAGCTTTCTTT

J gene: TRBJ1-2
V gene: TRBV28
clone size: .
D gene: TRBD1
CDR3 protein: CASSPLGDRRYGYTF
CDR3 DNA: TGTGCCAGCAGTCCCCTGGGGGACAGGCGCTATGGCTACACCTTC

J gene: TRBJ2-3
V gene: TRBV4-2
clone size: .
D gene: .
CDR3 protein: CASSQEGRTPVPPDTQYF
CDR3 DNA: TGTGCCAGCAGCCAAGAAGGGCGAACTCCGGTCCCCCCAGATACGCAGTATTTT

J gene: TRBJ1-2
V gene: TRBV6-6
clone size: .
D gene: TRBD1
CDR3 protein: CASSIGTGDGYTF
CDR3 DNA: TGTGCCAGCAGTATCGGGACAGGGGATGGCTACACCTTC

J gene: TRBJ2-7
V gene: TRBV9
clone size: .
D gene: .
CDR3 protein: CASSVGGTPGYEQYF
CDR3 DNA: TGTGCCAGCAGCGTAGGGGGGACACCGGGCTACGAGCAGTACTTC

J gene: TRBJ2-3
V gene: TRBV27
clone size: .
D gene: TRBD2
CDR3 protein: CASRVRLAGTDTQYF
CDR3 DNA: TGTGCCAGCAGGGTGAGGCTAGCGGGCACAGATACGCAGTATTTT

J gene: TRBJ1-2
V gene: TRBV27
clone size: .
D gene: TRBD1
CDR3 protein: CASSPLRTGSGYTF
CDR3 DNA: TGTGCCAGCAGTCCCCTCCGGACAGGGAGTGGCTACACCTTC